The entry that follows covers one TCR beta chain sequence. The entry originates in a study of T cells expressing NK-cell markers. The CDR3 contains 16 residues. No DNA is given; TCRdb re-called the 5' RACE reads and lists each CDR3 protein once. The sample features approximately 440,000 distinct CDR3 sequences, with more than 1.4% in its top ten. The chain combines TRBV12-3 or TRBV12-4 with TRBJ2-5; TCRdb's D call of TRBD1 is untestable without DNA. The specimen was blood T cells: a sorted CD56 or NKG2C T cell subset, CD4+ or CD8+ T cells, or bulk PBMC T cells (not recorded which). This receptor was obtained from a woman aged 45-59 years in good health. CDR3 sequence reads: CASSLALTGGEETQYF.